A selection of T cell receptor beta chains follows, all from one sample in a study of breast tumors, draining lymph nodes, adjacent tissues. MiXCR was run by TCRdb on the multiplex PCR reads, yielding one entry per CDR3 protein. The sample includes some 120,000 distinct CDR3 sequences, roughly 21% of them seen just once. The sequencing sample was made of axillary lymph node tissue. The source is a female donor with breast cancer. Some clones in this sample may be carry-over from other donors' samples. Both conserved end residues are part of each CDR3. Each record gives: clone size, D gene, J gene, V gene, CDR3 DNA, CDR3 protein. A D gene is named only where the DNA matches it firmly. Clone size is not always given. Where it is, it says once, few, many or a class for expanded clones.

abundance: .; d_gene: .; j_gene: TRBJ1-2; v_gene: TRBV28; CDR3nt: TGTGCCAGCAGCCCACCCGGCCTATCGAACTATGGCTACACCTTC; CDR3aa: CASSPPGLSNYGYTF
abundance: many; d_gene: .; j_gene: TRBJ1-2; v_gene: TRBV9; CDR3nt: TGTGCCAGCAGCGTAGGCAAAGGGCGTGGCTACACCTTC; CDR3aa: CASSVGKGRGYTF
abundance: .; d_gene: .; j_gene: TRBJ2-6; v_gene: TRBV11-2; CDR3nt: TGTGCCAGCAGCTTAGAAGGACATGACTCTGGGGTCAACGTCCTGACTTTC; CDR3aa: CASSLEGHDSGVNVLTF
abundance: many; d_gene: TRBD2; j_gene: TRBJ2-5; v_gene: TRBV5-6; CDR3nt: TGTGCCAGCAGCTCCCGACTAGCGGTAAAAGAGACCCAGTACTTC; CDR3aa: CASSSRLAVKETQYF
abundance: many; d_gene: .; j_gene: TRBJ1-2; v_gene: TRBV12-3/TRBV12-4; CDR3nt: TGTGCCAGCACCCCCGGGCCGGCCGCCTATGGCTACACCTTC; CDR3aa: CASTPGPAAYGYTF
abundance: many; d_gene: TRBD1; j_gene: TRBJ1-3; v_gene: TRBV20-1; CDR3nt: TGCAGTGCTTCAGACAGGGACACTGGAAACACCATATATTTT; CDR3aa: CSASDRDTGNTIYF
abundance: few; d_gene: .; j_gene: TRBJ1-2; v_gene: TRBV12-3/TRBV12-4; CDR3nt: TGTGCCAGCAGTTTCGGCAGGGGCTTTTCGGGCTACACCTTC; CDR3aa: CASSFGRGFSGYTF
abundance: many; d_gene: .; j_gene: TRBJ1-3; v_gene: TRBV20-1; CDR3nt: TGCAGTGCCCCGACGTACGGAAACACCATATATTTT; CDR3aa: CSAPTYGNTIYF
abundance: many; d_gene: .; j_gene: TRBJ2-7; v_gene: TRBV18; CDR3nt: TGTGCCAGCTCACCAGGCAGGGAATCATATGAGCAGTACTTC; CDR3aa: CASSPGRESYEQYF
abundance: .; d_gene: .; j_gene: TRBJ2-5; v_gene: TRBV7-9; CDR3nt: TGTGCCAGCAGCTGGTCGGGGACCCAGTACTTC; CDR3aa: CASSWSGTQYF
abundance: .; d_gene: TRBD1; j_gene: TRBJ1-1; v_gene: TRBV27; CDR3nt: TGTGCCACCAACCCGTTGGGACAGGGGTTCACTGAAGCTTTCTTT; CDR3aa: CATNPLGQGFTEAFF